This T cell receptor beta chain was captured by sequencing in a study of cytomegalovirus exposure and HLA in healthy donors. The CDR3 runs to 14 residues. Per germline, CDR1 SGHNT and CDR2 YENEEA. V lost 4 bases, J lost 8 bases, and 17 bases lay in between. Assay: immunoSEQ multiplex PCR; the TCRdb copy retains only in-frame clones and omits some. The sample holds more than 140,000 clones, around nine tenths seen once. For this clone: As yet, its antigen is unknown.

General study points: Researchers counted over 150 TCR beta chains as cytomegalovirus-associated. Reported performance of the classifier showed diagnosis of cytomegalovirus status with high specificity and sensitivity.

J is TRBJ1-1 and V is TRBV11-3, with TRBD1 as a possible D gene (5 bases). The sequenced sample was PBMCs. The receptor was derived from a woman younger than 35 in good health and CMV-seropositive. CDR3 sequence: CASSSRFGGKEAFF. The CDR3 nucleotides are TGTGCCAGCAGCTCCCGCTTCGGGGGGAAGGAAGCTTTCTTT.